This TCR beta chain was recorded in a study of T cell responses to AZD1222 COVID-19 vaccine. A remark on this clone: Its antigen is still unknown.

Assay: immunoSEQ multiplex PCR; the TCRdb copy retains only in-frame clones and omits some. Altogether roughly 140,000 clones are present, under 95% being singletons, with the ten largest covering 4% to 6%. Broader study findings: Unmutated variant regions reportedly attract nearly half of all spike-specific TCRs. Sampling that yielded the repertoires occurred only after the peak T cell response. Among the donors, most were white British and more were female, and clonal diversity was possibly underestimated. CD4 TCRs linked to vaccination spanned spike, dominating at 160-218 and 743-854.

Sequencing used peripheral blood, obtained on day 0 of AZD1222 vaccination. The TCR was taken from an adult in good health.

The CDR3 loop reads CASGARQGAVVMSEQYF. The CDR3 nucleotides read TGTGCCAGCGGGGCACGACAGGGGGCTGTAGTCATGTCGGAGCAGTACTTC. This rearrangement joins TRBV27 to TRBJ2-7, with 10 nucleotides matching TRBD1. Per germline, CDR1 MNHEY and CDR2 SMNVEV (reference sequence). Losses at the gene ends were 8 bases for V and 7 bases for J; bases not matched to a gene: 20. The CDR3 runs 17 residues.